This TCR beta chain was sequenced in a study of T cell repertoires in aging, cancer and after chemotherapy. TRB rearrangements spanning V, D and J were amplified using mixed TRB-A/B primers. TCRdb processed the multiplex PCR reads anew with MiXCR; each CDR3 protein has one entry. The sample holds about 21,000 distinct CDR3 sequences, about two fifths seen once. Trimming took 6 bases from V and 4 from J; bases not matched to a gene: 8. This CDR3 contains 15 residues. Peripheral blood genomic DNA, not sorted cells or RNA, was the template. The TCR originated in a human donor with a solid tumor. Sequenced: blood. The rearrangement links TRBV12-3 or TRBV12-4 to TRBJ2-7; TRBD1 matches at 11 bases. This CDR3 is CASSRSGTGGYEQYF. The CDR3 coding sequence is TGTGCCAGCAGCCGGTCCGGGACAGGGGGTTACGAGCAGTACTTC.